This entry lists 26 T cell receptor gamma chains sequenced from one sample in a study of γδ T cells in repeated Plasmodium falciparum infection. Gammadelta T cells were flow-sorted from PBMC into Vgamma9/Vdelta2+ and Vdelta2-negative populations for bulk analysis. TCRdb reanalysed the multiplex PCR reads with CATT. The repertoire consists of approximately 30,000 gamma-chain clones, with more than 1.4% occurring once and the leading ten covering approximately 19%. The sample taken for sequencing was gamma-delta T cells from blood. These receptors were taken from a pool of human donors (malaria-infected and uninfected, not separated).

Points on this clone: TCRdb shows a much larger clone's protein in place of this DNA's translation, and the two differ at residue 7, likely through a read error; the protein shown is translated from the DNA. The chain employs TRGV9 and TRGJP. As TCRdb names no J gene, one was assigned here on the basis of a DNA match to germline. Per germline, CDR1 GITISATS and CDR2 ISYDGTV (reference sequence). V lost 1 base and J lost 5; bases outside the gene matches: 14. The CDR3 contains 20 residues. CDR3 sequence reads: CALWEVQTWEKELGKKIKVF. The DNA of the CDR3 is TGTGCCTTGTGGGAGGTCCAAACCTGGGAGAAAGAGTTGGGCAAAAAAATCAAGGTATTT.

This clone was detected many times. The protein held in TCRdb is that of a much larger clone and does not match this DNA's translation at residue 8, likely because of a read error; the protein shown is translated from the DNA. The CDR3 spells CALWREGGLGKKIKVF. CDR3 nucleotide sequence: TGTGCCTTGTGGCGTGAGGGAGGGTTGGGCAAAAAAATCAAGGTATTT. The chain is built from TRGV9 and TRGJP. TCRdb is silent on the J gene; assignment here came from matching the DNA to germline. With V trimmed by 6 bases and J by 9 bases, 11 bases remained unmatched. Per the germline V gene, CDR1 is GITISATS and CDR2 is ISYDGTV (reference sequence). The CDR3 runs to 16 residues.

This clone was seen repeatedly, ten times or more. The chain links TRGV8 to TRGJP1. Matching the DNA to germline supplied the J gene, which TCRdb does not give. Germline-derived CDR1 and CDR2 are VENAVY and YDSYNSRV. The trim removed 5 bases at V and 10 bases at J, leaving 16 bases unmatched. The CDR3 totals 15 residues. The DNA of the CDR3 is TGTGCCACCTGGGGTGATAAACCACAAGCTTGGTTCAAGATATTT. Translation: CATWGDKPQAWFKIF.

This clone was seen a handful of times. The amino acid sequence in TCRdb belongs to a much larger clone and departs from this DNA's translation at residue 3, likely a sequencing read error; the sequence shown is translated from the DNA. V gene TRGV9 combines with J gene TRGJ1 or TRGJ2. The J gene was not available in TCRdb and was assigned here by matching the DNA to germline segments. This CDR3 has 13 amino acids. Germline CDR1 and CDR2: GITISATS and ISYDGTV (reference sequence). Here the CDR3 reads CASWEVPSYKKLF. DNA for the CDR3: TGTGCCTCGTGGGAGGTGCCGAGTTATAAGAAACTCTTT.

This clone appeared many times. The mismatch at residue 11 between this DNA's translation and the TCRdb protein of a much larger clone likely reflects a read error; the protein shown is translated from the DNA. The chain employs TRGV3 and TRGJ1 or TRGJ2. The J gene was missing in TCRdb and was found by matching the end of the DNA to germline. Losses at the gene ends were 2 bases for V and 6 bases for J; bases not matched to a gene: 19. The V gene's germline CDR1 is VTNTFY and CDR2 YDVSTARD (reference sequence). The CDR3 is 17 amino acids. The CDR3 DNA is TGTGCCACCTGGGACACGAGCCGTATTTATAGAAGTTATAAGAAACTCTTT. Protein sequence: CATWDTSRIYRSYKKLF.

This clone was seen repeatedly, ten times or more. The V gene is TRGV4, the J gene TRGJP2. The CDR3 is made up of 12 amino acids. J lost 1 base, V lost 8 bases, and 1 base had no gene match. Germline loops: CDR1 EGSTGY, CDR2 YDSYTSSV. CDR3 region: CATFSSDWIKTF. In nucleotides, the CDR3 is TGTGCCACCTTTAGTAGTGATTGGATCAAGACGTTT.

This clone was recorded a few times. A read error likely explains why the TCRdb protein, taken from a much larger clone, differs from this DNA's translation at residues 7 and 9; the protein shown is translated from the DNA. This chain links TRGV9 with TRGJP. Germline V gene lookup returns CDR1 GITISATS and CDR2 ISYDGTV (reference sequence). This CDR3 is 13 amino acids long. DNA of the CDR3: TGTGCCTTGTGGGAGCTGGACAAAAGAATCAAGGTATTT. Translation gives CALWELDKRIKVF.

Notes on this clone: A far more abundant clone sits one base away, making this likely a read error. The sample has other DNA sequences that encode this CDR3 too. The chain links TRGV4 to TRGJ1 or TRGJ2. The J gene is absent in TCRdb and was assigned here via DNA matching to germline. The CDR3 has 13 residues. The V gene's germline CDR1 is EGSTGY and CDR2 YDSYTSSV. The CDR3 is CATWDGPDYKKLF. In DNA form, the CDR3 reads TGTGCCACCTGGGATGGGCCGGATTACAAGAAACTCTTT.

As to this clone: The protein that TCRdb holds for this DNA derives from a much larger clone and differs from the translated DNA at residue 9, which likely indicates a read error; the protein shown here is translated from the DNA. With the J gene uncalled, the V gene is TRGV8. This CDR3 is 11 amino acids long. Germline CDR1 is VENAVY and CDR2 is YDSYNSRV. The CDR3 sequence is CATWDRKQRLF. The CDR3 DNA is TGTGCCACCTGGGATAGGAAGCAGAGACTCTTT.

This clone came up many times. It differs at one base from a far larger clone, so likely a read error. The identical CDR3 is also encoded by other nucleotide sequences in the sample. The CDR3 DNA sequence: TGCGCCACCTGGGACGGGAGGGGGCATGGTAAGAAACTCTTT. As protein: CATWDGRGHGKKLF. This chain uses TRGV4 with TRGJ1 or TRGJ2. No J gene was available from TCRdb, and it was assigned here by a germline match of the DNA. Germline values: CDR1 EGSTGY, CDR2 YDSYTSSV. The length of the CDR3 is 14 residues.

This clone has at least ten counts. The protein TCRdb lists belongs to a much larger clone and differs from this DNA's translation at residue 10, which points to a read error; the protein shown is made from the DNA. The same CDR3 arises from other DNA sequences in this sample as well. The CDR3 DNA reads as TGTGCCTTGTGGGAGGTGCGGTTCTATGAGAAACTCTTT. Translating gives CALWEVRFYEKLF. The genes are TRGV9 and TRGJ1 or TRGJ2. Because TCRdb records no J gene, it was assigned here through a match of the DNA to germline. V was pared by 0 bases and J by 11 bases, with 10 bases of the junction left unmatched. The CDR3 length is 13 residues. Germline V lookup: CDR1 GITISATS, CDR2 ISYDGTV (reference sequence).

There are many counts of this clone. The chain recombines TRGV8 with TRGJ1 or TRGJ2. The germline CDR1 and CDR2 sequences are VENAVY and YDSYNSRV. The CDR3 covers 12 residues. V shed 5 bases, J shed 7 bases, and the junction held 8 bases outside the gene matches. CDR3 sequence: CATWVNLYKKLF. CDR3 DNA: TGTGCCACCTGGGTTAATCTCTATAAGAAACTCTTT.

This clone was seen more than once but under ten times. Given a far larger clone just one base away, this is likely a sequencing read error. The same CDR3 is also encoded by other DNA sequences in this sample. The chain carries TRGV9 and TRGJ1 or TRGJ2. J was trimmed by 10 bases and V by 4 bases; bases with no gene match: 28. Looked up from germline, CDR1 is GITISATS and CDR2 is ISYDGTV (reference sequence). The CDR3 length is 18 residues. CDR3 sequence reads: CALWEGHPGPIRYLKKLF. The CDR3 DNA reads TGTGCCTTGTGGGAAGGCCACCCGGGTCCCATACGCTACCTAAAGAAACTCTTT.

V gene TRGV5 combines with J gene TRGJP2. The J gene, absent from TCRdb, was called here by matching the DNA to germline. Germline-derived CDR1 and CDR2 are VINAFY and YDVSNSKD. The CDR3 totals 15 residues. The ends lost 2 bases at V and 6 bases at J; junction bases unmatched: 9. As DNA, the CDR3 is TGTGCCACCTGGGACACCGAAGGGGGTGATTGGATCAAGACGTTT. Its protein is CATWDTEGGDWIKTF.

This clone was detected a few times. A far larger clone differs by one base, so this is likely a read error. Distinct nucleotide sequences in the sample also encode this CDR3. The CDR3, as DNA: TGTGCCTTGTGGGAGGGTCAAGCCGAGGAGTTGGGCAAAAAAATCAAGGTATTT. Its translation is CALWEGQAEELGKKIKVF. The V call is TRGV9, the J call TRGJP. TCRdb carries no J gene annotation; the J gene was assigned here by matching the DNA with germline. Unmatched junction bases numbered 11, after V lost 2 bases and J lost 7 bases. The CDR3 consists of 18 residues. Germline values: CDR1 GITISATS, CDR2 ISYDGTV (reference sequence).

This clone was counted ten times or more. One base away lies a much larger clone, so this may be a sequencing read error. The J gene is TRGJP2, the V gene TRGV3. TCRdb records no J gene; here it was assigned by comparing the DNA to germline. Germline V gene data show CDR1 as VTNTFY and CDR2 as YDVSTARD (reference sequence). There are 16 residues in the CDR3. CDR3 bases: TGTGCCACCTGGGGCAGGCGGGAGGGGAGTGATTGGATCAAGACGTTT. Its protein is CATWGRREGSDWIKTF.

This clone was found many times. TCRdb has a much larger clone's protein, which differs at residue 9 from the translation of this DNA, likely because of a read error; what is shown is the protein translated from the DNA. The genes are TRGV9 and TRGJ1 or TRGJ2. As TCRdb names no J gene, one was assigned here on the basis of a DNA match to germline. Germline CDR1 and CDR2: GITISATS and ISYDGTV (reference sequence). With V trimmed by 0 bases and J by 5 bases, 7 bases remained unmatched. CDR3 length equals 14 residues. CDR3 coding DNA: TGTGCCTTGTGGGAGGTGCAAATCAATTATAAGAAACTCTTT. As protein: CALWEVQINYKKLF.

This clone was seen a few times. TCRdb lists the protein of a much larger clone for this DNA, which differs at residue 5, so this is likely a read error; the protein given here is translated from the DNA itself. V gene TRGV3 combines with J gene TRGJ1 or TRGJ2. TCRdb carries no J gene annotation; the J gene was assigned here by matching the DNA with germline. This CDR3 is 12 amino acids long. V shed 4 bases, J shed 12 bases, and the junction held 12 bases outside the gene matches. Germline CDR1 is VTNTFY and CDR2 is YDVSTARD (reference sequence). The CDR3 spells CATWETPLSKLF. CDR3 nucleotides: TGTGCCACCTGGGAAACCCCTTTATCGAAACTCTTT.

Turning to this clone: This likely reflects a read error, since a far larger clone is one base away. Other DNA sequences in the sample encode the same CDR3. V is TRGV9 and J is TRGJ1 or TRGJ2. TCRdb records no J gene; here it was assigned by comparing the DNA to germline. The CDR3 spans 13 residues. V lost 0 bases, J lost 10 bases, and 9 bases stayed unmatched. Germline CDR1 GITISATS, CDR2 ISYDGTV (reference sequence). The CDR3 sequence: CALWEVRGYKKLF. In DNA form, the CDR3 reads TGTGCCTTGTGGGAGGTGCGAGGGTACAAGAAACTCTTT.

This clone was counted many times. A read error likely explains why the TCRdb protein, taken from a much larger clone, differs from this DNA's translation at residue 5; the protein shown is translated from the DNA. This sequence joins TRGV9 and TRGJP. As TCRdb names no J gene, one was assigned here on the basis of a DNA match to germline. CDR3 size: 17 residues. Germline assignment: CDR1 GITISATS and CDR2 ISYDGTV (reference sequence). The CDR3 reads CALWVVQKELGKKIKVF. CDR3 in DNA: TGTGCCTTGTGGGTGGTGCAGAAAGAGTTGGGCAAAAAAATCAAGGTATTT.

This clone was seen at least ten times. A far bigger clonotype differs at one base, so this is likely a read error. This same CDR3 is encoded by further DNA sequences in the sample. The genes are TRGV4 and TRGJ1 or TRGJ2. The CDR3 length is 15 residues. Germline-derived CDR1 and CDR2 are EGSTGY and YDSYTSSV. CDR3 loop: CATWDGLVYYYKKLF. The CDR3 region has the DNA TGTGCCACCTGGGATGGGCTGGTCTATTATTATAAGAAGCTCTTT.

This clone was picked up a small number of times. TCRdb's listed protein matches a much larger clone and diverges from this DNA's translation at residue 7, likely through a read error; the protein shown comes from the DNA. This chain connects TRGV9 to TRGJP. Germline values: CDR1 GITISATS, CDR2 ISYDGTV (reference sequence). The CDR3 consists of 20 residues. CDR3 loop: CALWEVLPLGRELGKKIKVF. The CDR3 bases are TGTGCCTTGTGGGAGGTGCTACCCCTTGGGCGAGAGTTGGGCAAAAAAATCAAGGTATTT.

For this clone: The protein recorded in TCRdb matches a much larger clone and deviates from this DNA's translation at residue 12, suggesting a read error; the protein here is obtained by translating the DNA. The V gene is TRGV5; the J gene was not called. The CDR3 runs to 14 residues. CDR1 is VINAFY and CDR2 is YDVSNSKD in the germline V gene. The CDR3 reads CATWEPPDFGKELF. DNA of the CDR3: TGTGCCACCTGGGAACCCCCTGACTTTGGTAAGGAACTCTTT.

A few counts support this clone. This likely traces to a read error, being one base from a far larger clone. Other DNA sequences in this sample translate to the same CDR3. The CDR3 reads CATWGPVYYKKLF. As DNA, the CDR3 is TGTGCCACCTGGGGTCCTGTATATTATAAGAAACTCTTT. The chain uses TRGV8 and TRGJ1 or TRGJ2. Here the J gene came from matching the DNA to germline, since TCRdb omits it. The CDR3 runs 13 residues. Germline V gene data show CDR1 as VENAVY and CDR2 as YDSYNSRV. V was clipped by 5 bases and J by 4 bases; unmatched bases: 8.

About this clone: TCRdb assigns this DNA the protein of a much larger clone, which departs from its translation at residue 11; this likely reflects a read error, and the protein shown comes from translating the DNA. This chain links TRGV3 with TRGJP2. The J gene was missing in TCRdb and was found by matching the end of the DNA to germline. The germline V gene encodes CDR1 VTNTFY and CDR2 YDVSTARD (reference sequence). The CDR3 consists of 14 residues. The CDR3 nucleotides read TGTGCCACCTGGGACAGGTGGAGTGATTGGACCAAGACGTTT. Translated, it gives CATWDRWSDWTKTF.

This clone was picked up many times. The amino acid sequence in TCRdb belongs to a much larger clone and departs from this DNA's translation at residue 10, likely a sequencing read error; the sequence shown is translated from the DNA. V and J are TRGV3 and TRGJ1 or TRGJ2. The CDR3 length is 13 residues. Germline assignment: CDR1 VTNTFY and CDR2 YDVSTARD (reference sequence). This chain's CDR3 is CATWDRPIYEKLF. The CDR3 bases are TGTGCCACCTGGGACAGGCCTATTTATGAGAAACTCTTT.